These T cell receptor beta chains were read from a single sample in a study of cytomegalovirus exposure and HLA in healthy donors. Data came from immunoSEQ multiplex PCR; TCRdb stores just in-frame clones and leaves some out. The sample consists of some 150,000 clones, about 83% of them appearing once. The sequenced sample consisted of PBMCs. The receptor source for this set is a woman under 40 in good health and CMV-seronegative. The CDR3 runs from the conserved cysteine through the conserved F or W. The D gene is left open where the match is weak. Where a row states a size, it is once, few, many or the class of an expanded clone; other rows omit it.

len	j_gene	abundance	v_gene	d_gene	CDR3aa	CDR3nt
14	TRBJ2-7	-	TRBV19	TRBD1	CASSPGTGGHEQYF	TGTGCCAGTAGTCCCGGGACAGGGGGTCACGAGCAGTACTTC
16	TRBJ2-7	few	TRBV5-1	TRBD2	CASSPGTSGRAWEQYF	TGCGCCAGCAGCCCTGGGACTAGCGGGAGGGCCTGGGAGCAGTACTTC
15	TRBJ1-2	once	TRBV30	-	CAWSMLGGTNYGYTF	TGTGCCTGGAGTATGTTGGGGGGGACTAACTATGGCTACACCTTC
11	TRBJ2-3	-	TRBV7-2	-	CASRLWETIYF	TGTGCCAGCAGGTTGTGGGAGACAATCTATTTT
14	TRBJ1-2	-	TRBV7-2	TRBD1	CASSLATGGHGYTF	TGTGCCAGCAGCTTAGCGACAGGGGGGCATGGCTACACCTTC
15	TRBJ2-3	-	TRBV18	TRBD1	CASSRPGQTTDTQYF	TGTGCCAGCTCACGACCGGGACAGACCACAGATACGCAGTATTTT
17	TRBJ2-2	-	TRBV7-7	TRBD1	CASSPRTGTANTGELFF	TGTGCCAGCAGCCCCAGGACCGGGACAGCTAACACCGGGGAGCTGTTTTTT
13	TRBJ2-7	-	TRBV10-3	TRBD2	CAIRLAGGDEQYF	TGTGCCATCAGATTAGCGGGAGGCGACGAGCAGTACTTC
15	TRBJ1-1	few	TRBV6-5	-	CASSYSNWGGTEAFF	TGTGCCAGCAGTTACTCGAATTGGGGAGGCACTGAAGCTTTCTTT
15	TRBJ2-5	-	TRBV5-1	TRBD2	CASTNGGTTKETQYF	TGCGCCAGCACGAATGGGGGGACTACGAAAGAGACCCAGTACTTC
16	TRBJ1-6	-	TRBV5-1	TRBD1	CASSLAYRGPNSPLHF	TGCGCCAGCAGCTTGGCTTACAGGGGGCCAAATTCACCCCTCCACTTT
15	TRBJ2-5	-	TRBV7-2	TRBD2	CASSTRLAWGETQYF	TGTGCCAGCAGCACCCGACTAGCCTGGGGGGAGACCCAGTACTTC
16	TRBJ2-7	-	TRBV4-3	TRBD1	CASSLAGTGGSNEQYF	TGCGCCAGCAGCCTCGCCGGGACAGGGGGCTCCAACGAGCAGTACTTC
16	TRBJ1-6	-	TRBV7-2	-	CASSLASGSYNSPLHF	TGTGCCAGCAGCTTAGCGTCAGGGTCCTATAATTCACCCCTCCACTTT
13	TRBJ2-5	-	TRBV28	-	CASSLSSRETQYF	TGTGCCAGCAGTTTATCCTCTCGGGAGACCCAGTACTTC
17	TRBJ1-4	many	TRBV5-5	TRBD1	CASSPRRQGAANEKLFF	TGTGCCAGCAGCCCCCGGAGACAGGGGGCAGCTAATGAAAAACTGTTTTTT
15	TRBJ2-3	-	TRBV18	TRBD1	CASSPQGALTDTQYF	TGTGCCAGCTCACCCCAGGGGGCTCTCACAGATACGCAGTATTTT
14	TRBJ1-4	-	TRBV6-1	TRBD1	CASTRDRVREKLFF	TGTGCCAGCACACGGGACAGGGTACGAGAAAAACTGTTTTTT
13	TRBJ1-1	few	TRBV10-3	TRBD1	CAIKTGDGNEAFF	TGTGCCATCAAGACAGGGGATGGCAATGAAGCTTTCTTT
14	TRBJ1-1	few	TRBV6-5	-	CASSYSEGTQKAFF	TGTGCCAGCAGTTACTCTGAGGGGACACAGAAAGCTTTCTTT
15	TRBJ2-7	-	TRBV7-2	TRBD2	CASSLGPSGDYEQYF	TGTGCCAGCAGCTTAGGCCCTAGCGGAGACTACGAGCAGTACTTC
15	TRBJ2-1	-	TRBV5-4	TRBD1	CASSPEDRAYNEQFF	TGTGCCAGCAGCCCCGAGGACAGGGCCTACAATGAGCAGTTCTTC
15	TRBJ2-1	-	TRBV5-4	TRBD2	CASSHGGLADNEQFF	TGTGCCAGCAGCCACGGGGGACTAGCGGACAATGAGCAGTTCTTC
13	TRBJ2-1	-	TRBV2	-	CASSKDSYNEQFF	TGTGCCAGCAGTAAGGACAGCTACAATGAGCAGTTCTTC
15	TRBJ2-5	-	TRBV5-8	-	CASSHPGAARETQYF	TGTGCCAGCAGCCACCCAGGGGCGGCTAGGGAGACCCAGTACTTC
14	TRBJ2-7	-	TRBV9	-	CASSVTPLSYEQYF	TGTGCCAGCAGCGTAACTCCCCTCTCCTACGAGCAGTACTTC
15	TRBJ1-1	once	TRBV5-4	TRBD1	CASSDRGQGDTEAFF	TGTGCCAGCAGTGACAGGGGGCAGGGGGACACTGAAGCTTTCTTT
14	TRBJ2-2	-	TRBV4-1	TRBD1	CASSQDRGPGELFF	TGCGCCAGCAGCCAAGACAGGGGGCCCGGGGAGCTGTTTTTT
17	TRBJ2-1	-	TRBV7-7	TRBD2	CASPTGGSGTNDNEQFF	TGTGCTAGCCCGACGGGGGGTAGCGGGACCAACGACAATGAGCAGTTCTTC
14	TRBJ1-4	-	TRBV13	TRBD1	CASSRLGAGTGLFF	TGTGCCAGCAGCCGTTTGGGGGCCGGGACAGGCTTATTTTTT
19	TRBJ2-1	-	TRBV4-1	TRBD2	CASSLGRPLAGGVTDEQFF	TGCGCCAGCAGCCTCGGAAGACCCTTAGCGGGAGGTGTAACCGATGAGCAGTTCTTC
18	TRBJ1-2	-	TRBV7-9	TRBD1	CASSLDWGVPGQGYGYTF	TGTGCCAGCAGCTTAGACTGGGGAGTACCGGGACAGGGGTATGGCTACACCTTC
12	TRBJ1-1	-	TRBV7-2	TRBD1	CASSFQGVEAFF	TGTGCCAGCAGCTTCCAGGGGGTTGAAGCTTTCTTT
15	TRBJ1-2	-	TRBV5-4	-	CASSNPLYGGYGYTF	TGTGCCAGCAGCAACCCGCTTTATGGCGGCTATGGCTACACCTTC
14	TRBJ1-1	-	TRBV5-4	-	CASSLLGGSTEAFF	TGTGCCAGCAGTCTACTCGGGGGAAGCACTGAAGCTTTCTTT
14	TRBJ1-2	-	TRBV5-1	TRBD1	CASSLQGEFYGYTF	TGCGCCAGCAGCTTACAGGGGGAATTCTATGGCTACACCTTC
14	TRBJ2-7	-	TRBV4-2	-	CASSQRRGAYEQYF	TGTGCCAGCAGCCAAAGGCGGGGCGCCTACGAGCAGTACTTC
14	TRBJ2-3	-	TRBV2	TRBD2	CASRLAGTTDTQYF	TGTGCCAGCAGGCTAGCGGGAACCACAGATACGCAGTATTTT
14	TRBJ1-2	-	TRBV18	TRBD1	CASSADRTNYGYTF	TGTGCCAGCTCCGCGGACAGGACTAACTATGGCTACACCTTC
15	TRBJ1-5	-	TRBV5-1	-	CASSPTAGVDQPQHF	TGCGCCAGCAGCCCCACGGCGGGGGTCGATCAGCCCCAGCATTTT
14	TRBJ1-2	-	TRBV7-9	TRBD1	CASSPRTGGYGYTF	TGTGCCAGCAGCCCACGGACAGGCGGCTATGGCTACACCTTC
13	TRBJ2-5	-	TRBV27	-	CASSLAYPETQYF	TGTGCCAGCAGTTTAGCCTACCCCGAGACCCAGTACTTC
18	TRBJ2-2	-	TRBV19	-	CASSIWQWGRGFSGELFF	TGTGCCAGTAGTATATGGCAGTGGGGCAGGGGCTTCTCCGGGGAGCTGTTTTTT
16	TRBJ1-3	-	TRBV4-1	TRBD1	CASSQGQAFGGNTIYF	TGCGCCAGCAGCCAGGGACAGGCCTTCGGTGGAAACACCATATATTTT
13	TRBJ1-1	-	TRBV11-3	-	CASSLFMNTEAFF	TGTGCCAGCAGCTTATTTATGAACACTGAAGCTTTCTTT